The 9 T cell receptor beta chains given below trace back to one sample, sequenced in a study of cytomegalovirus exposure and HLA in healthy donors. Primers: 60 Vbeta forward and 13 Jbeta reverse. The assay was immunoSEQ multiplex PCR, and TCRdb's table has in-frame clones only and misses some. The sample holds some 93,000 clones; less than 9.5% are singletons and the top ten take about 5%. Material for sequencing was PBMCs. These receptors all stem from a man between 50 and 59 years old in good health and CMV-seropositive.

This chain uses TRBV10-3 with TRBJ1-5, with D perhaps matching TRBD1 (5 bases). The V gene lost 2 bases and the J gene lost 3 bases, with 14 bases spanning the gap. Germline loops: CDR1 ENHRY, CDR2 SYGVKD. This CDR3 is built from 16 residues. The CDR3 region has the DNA TGTGCCATCAGTGAGGGTGGGGCTCGGAACAATCAGCCCCAGCATTTT. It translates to CAISEGGARNNQPQHF.

This CDR3 reads CASSGTGTGTRNEQFF. DNA of the CDR3: TGCGCCAGCAGCGGGACCGGGACAGGGACAAGGAATGAGCAGTTCTTC. The J gene is TRBJ2-1, the V gene TRBV4-1, with 9 positions matching TRBD1. This CDR3 is 16 amino acids long. The germline gives CDR1 MGHRA, CDR2 YSYEKL. J lost 7 bases, V lost 5 bases, and 12 bases had no gene match.

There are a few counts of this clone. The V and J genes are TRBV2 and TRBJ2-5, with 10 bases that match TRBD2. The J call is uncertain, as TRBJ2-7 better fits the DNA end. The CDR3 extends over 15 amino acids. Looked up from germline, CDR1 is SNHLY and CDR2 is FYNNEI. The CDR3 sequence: CASKSASGRSNEQYF. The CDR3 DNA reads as TGTGCCAGCAAGTCCGCTAGCGGGAGATCCAACGAGCAGTACTTC.

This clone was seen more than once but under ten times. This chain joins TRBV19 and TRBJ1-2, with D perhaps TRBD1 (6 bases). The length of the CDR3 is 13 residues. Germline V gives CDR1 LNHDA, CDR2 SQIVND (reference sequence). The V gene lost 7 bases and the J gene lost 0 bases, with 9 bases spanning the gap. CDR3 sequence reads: CASKGGANYGYTF. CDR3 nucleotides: TGTGCCAGTAAGGGGGGGGCTAACTATGGCTACACCTTC.

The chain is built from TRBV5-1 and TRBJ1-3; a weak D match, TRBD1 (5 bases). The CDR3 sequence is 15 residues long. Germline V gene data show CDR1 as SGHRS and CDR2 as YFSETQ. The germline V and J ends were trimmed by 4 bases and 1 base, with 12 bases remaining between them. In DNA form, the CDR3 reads TGCGCCAGCAGCACAACAGGTCCGTCTGGAAACACCATATATTTT. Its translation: CASSTTGPSGNTIYF.

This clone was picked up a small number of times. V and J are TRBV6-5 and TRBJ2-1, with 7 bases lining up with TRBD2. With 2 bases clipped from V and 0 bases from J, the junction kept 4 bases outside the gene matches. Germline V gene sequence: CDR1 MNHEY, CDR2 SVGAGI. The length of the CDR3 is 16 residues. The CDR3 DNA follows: TGTGCCAGCAGTTACGGGGGGAGGGGCTCCTACAATGAGCAGTTCTTC. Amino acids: CASSYGGRGSYNEQFF.

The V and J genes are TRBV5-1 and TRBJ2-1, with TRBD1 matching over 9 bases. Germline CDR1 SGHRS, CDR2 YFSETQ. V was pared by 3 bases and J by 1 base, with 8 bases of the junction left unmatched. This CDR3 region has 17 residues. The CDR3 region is CASSWGLTGGSYNEQFF. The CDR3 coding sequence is TGCGCCAGCAGCTGGGGACTGACAGGGGGTTCCTACAATGAGCAGTTCTTC. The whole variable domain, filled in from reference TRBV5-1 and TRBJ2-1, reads KAGVTQTPRYLIKTRGQQVTLSCSPISGHRSVSWYQQTPGQGLQFLFEYFSETQRNKGNFPGRFSGRQFSNSRSEMNVSTLELGDSALYLCASSWGLTGGSYNEQFFGPGTRLTVL.

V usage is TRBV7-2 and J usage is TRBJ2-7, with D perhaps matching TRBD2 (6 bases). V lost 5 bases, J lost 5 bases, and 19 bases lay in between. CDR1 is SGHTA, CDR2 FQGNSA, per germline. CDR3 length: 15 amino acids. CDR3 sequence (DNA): TGTGCCAGCAGCCCGAGACGTGGGAGGCTCGACGAGCAGTACTTC. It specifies CASSPRRGRLDEQYF.

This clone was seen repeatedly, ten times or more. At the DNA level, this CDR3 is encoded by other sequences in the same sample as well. In nucleotides, the CDR3 is TGCGCCAGCACCCCGGGCGGGGGATACAATGAGCAGTTCTTC. Translated: CASTPGGGYNEQFF. The V gene is TRBV5-1, the J gene TRBJ2-1; 7 positions match TRBD2. From germline, CDR1 is SGHRS and CDR2 YFSETQ. J lost 4 bases, V lost 6 bases, and 7 bases had no gene match. CDR3 size: 14 residues.